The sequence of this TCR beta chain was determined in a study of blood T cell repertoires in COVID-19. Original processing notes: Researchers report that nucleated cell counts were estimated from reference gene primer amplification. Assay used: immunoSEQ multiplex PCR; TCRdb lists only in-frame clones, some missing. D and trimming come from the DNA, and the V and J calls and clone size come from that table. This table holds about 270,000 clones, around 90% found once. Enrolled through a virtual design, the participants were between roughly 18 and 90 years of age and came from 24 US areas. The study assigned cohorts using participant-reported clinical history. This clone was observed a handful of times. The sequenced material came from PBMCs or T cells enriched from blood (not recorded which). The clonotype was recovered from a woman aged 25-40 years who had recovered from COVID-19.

CDR3 coding DNA: TGTGCCAGCAGCTCGCCCGGGGGGTATGGCTACACCTTC. This sequence encodes CASSSPGGYGYTF. J is TRBJ1-2 and V is TRBV7-9; D might be TRBD1 (5 bases). The CDR3 covers 13 residues. In germline, CDR1 is SEHNR, CDR2 FQNEAQ (reference sequence). Deletions cut 4 bases from V and 5 bases from J, with 11 bases between.